The 24 T cell receptor beta chains listed next were all sequenced from one sample in a study of blood T cell repertoires in COVID-19. Profiled with immunoSEQ multiplex PCR; TCRdb holds only in-frame clones, not every one. The table records some 240,000 clones, roughly 79% of them present only once. Sequencing input: peripheral blood. Receptors originate from a woman older than 75 with COVID-19, enrolled during active disease.

The chain has TRBV9 and TRBJ2-3; possibly TRBD1 for D (6 bases). V was shortened by 4 bases and J by 0 bases, with 21 bases between the two germline ends. CDR3 size: 18 residues. Germline CDR1 is SGDLS and CDR2 is YYNGEE. CDR3 sequence reads: CASSSPHGEGVSTDTQYF. DNA of the CDR3: TGTGCCAGCAGCTCCCCACATGGCGAGGGGGTTAGCACAGATACGCAGTATTTT.

V gene TRBV4-1 combines with J gene TRBJ1-1, with D tentatively TRBD1 (6 bases). Trimming took off 4 bases at V and 3 bases at J, with 12 bases between the two ends. The CDR3 has 14 amino acids. The germline V gene encodes CDR1 MGHRA and CDR2 YSYEKL. CDR3 region: CASSPRQGYTEAFF. The DNA of the CDR3 is TGCGCCAGCAGCCCGCGGCAGGGGTACACTGAAGCTTTCTTT.

This clone has just one count. This chain uses TRBV19 with TRBJ1-5, with 10 positions matching TRBD1. The CDR3 is made up of 16 amino acids. V lost 4 bases, J lost 3 bases, and 6 bases stayed unmatched. Germline assignment: CDR1 LNHDA and CDR2 SQIVND (reference sequence). DNA of the CDR3: TGTGCCAGTAGTAGCCGGGACAGGGGATTCAATCAGCCCCAGCATTTT. It codes for CASSSRDRGFNQPQHF.

A single count supports this clone. V usage is TRBV7-9 and J usage is TRBJ1-1; 8 bases match TRBD1. Trimming at V came to 5 bases and at J to 6 bases, leaving 11 bases not matched to a gene. The germline CDR1 and CDR2 sequences are SEHNR and FQNEAQ (reference sequence). The CDR3 is made up of 15 amino acids. Here the CDR3 reads CASSPRQGNRAEAFF. The CDR3 region has the DNA TGTGCCAGCAGCCCACGACAGGGGAATAGAGCTGAAGCTTTCTTT.

The J gene is TRBJ2-1, the V gene TRBV9, with 7 positions matching TRBD2. V was clipped by 0 bases and J by 4 bases; unmatched bases: 7. This CDR3 comprises 16 residues. The germline V gene encodes CDR1 SGDLS and CDR2 YYNGEE. The CDR3 reads CASSVATSGAYNEQFF. The CDR3 DNA is TGTGCCAGCAGCGTAGCTACGAGCGGGGCTTACAATGAGCAGTTCTTC.

The chain employs TRBV7-6 and TRBJ2-3; the D is unclear. The V and J ends lost 5 bases and 3 bases respectively, with 3 bases between them. The CDR3 contains 11 residues. Germline CDR1 SGHVS, CDR2 FNYEAQ. The CDR3 nucleotides are TGTGCCAGCAGCCAAACAGATACGCAGTATTTT. Translated: CASSQTDTQYF.

Regarding this clone: Other nucleotide sequences in the sample specify the same CDR3. This chain uses TRBV18 with TRBJ2-2; 7 positions match TRBD1. V dropped 3 bases and J dropped 0; count of bases not matched to a gene: 4. CDR1 and CDR2 (germline): KGHSH, LQKENI. The CDR3 is 16 residues long. CDR3 amino acids: CASSPRQGSNTGELFF. The CDR3 DNA reads as TGTGCCAGCTCACCTCGACAGGGATCGAACACCGGGGAGCTGTTTTTT.

This chain links TRBV28 with TRBJ2-1; 15 bases are a match to TRBD2. V gave up 6 bases and J gave up 4 bases; unmatched junction bases: 4. This CDR3 spans 16 amino acids. CDR1 is MDHEN and CDR2 is SYDVKM in the germline V gene. The CDR3 DNA reads as TGTGCCAGCAGCCCCGGGACTAGCGGGGGGTACAATGAGCAGTTCTTC. Protein: CASSPGTSGGYNEQFF.

The chain joins TRBV7-2 to TRBJ1-3; possible D gene TRBD1, 5 bases. This CDR3 has 16 residues. The V end lost 0 bases, the J end lost 0 bases, and 9 bases lay between the germline ends. CDR1 is SGHTA and CDR2 is FQGNSA in the germline V gene. The CDR3 bases are TGTGCCAGCAGCTTAGCCAGGGCGAGCTCTGGAAACACCATATATTTT. Encoded protein: CASSLARASSGNTIYF.

J is TRBJ1-1 and V is TRBV5-1; tentatively, D is TRBD1 (6 bases). The CDR3 length is 12 residues. Germline V lookup: CDR1 SGHRS, CDR2 YFSETQ. The V end lost 3 bases, the J end lost 11 bases, and 14 bases lay between the germline ends. The CDR3 DNA reads as TGCGCCAGCAGCTGGGAGGGGGAAAATGCTTTCTTT. This encodes CASSWEGENAFF. Filled out from reference TRBV5-1 and TRBJ1-1, the complete variable domain reads KAGVTQTPRYLIKTRGQQVTLSCSPISGHRSVSWYQQTPGQGLQFLFEYFSETQRNKGNFPGRFSGRQFSNSRSEMNVSTLELGDSALYLCASSWEGENAFFGQGTRLTVV.

The gene calls are TRBV11-2 and TRBJ2-5; maybe TRBD2 (7 bases). V lost 5 bases and J lost 2, with 15 bases in between. There are 15 residues in the CDR3. Germline V lookup: CDR1 SGHAT, CDR2 FQNNGV. CDR3 nucleotide sequence: TGTGCCAGCAGCCGGGGGGCAAAGGGGCAAGAGACCCAGTACTTC. Amino acids: CASSRGAKGQETQYF.

The chain is built from TRBV6-2 or TRBV6-3 and TRBJ1-1; possible D gene TRBD1, 5 bases. Trimming took off 5 bases at V and 0 bases at J, with 16 bases between the two ends. The CDR3 has 16 amino acids. The germline V gene has CDR1 MNHEY and CDR2 SVGEGT. The CDR3 spells CASSGGTTVLNTEAFF. CDR3 coding DNA: TGTGCCAGCAGTGGGGGGACGACGGTACTGAACACTGAAGCTTTCTTT.

The CDR3 loop reads CASRLGGSYTGELFF. CDR3 in DNA: TGCGCCAGCCGATTGGGAGGGAGTTACACCGGGGAGCTGTTTTTT. This chain joins TRBV4-1 and TRBJ2-2; TRBD2 agrees at 7 bases. This CDR3 has 15 amino acids. Germline assignment: CDR1 MGHRA and CDR2 YSYEKL. The junction had 9 bases not matched to a gene; V was cut back by 8 bases and J by 3 bases.

J is TRBJ2-3 and V is TRBV27; TRBD2 matches at 11 bases. The junction had 5 bases not matched to a gene; V was cut back by 4 bases and J by 2 bases. This CDR3 comprises 16 residues. The germline gives CDR1 MNHEY, CDR2 SMNVEV (reference sequence). The CDR3 is CASSSRTSGYTDTQYF. The CDR3 nucleotides are TGTGCCAGCAGTTCAAGGACTAGCGGGTACACAGATACGCAGTATTTT.

This chain joins TRBV5-4 and TRBJ1-2; the match to TRBD1 covers 9 bases. V shed 3 bases, J shed 8 bases, and the junction held 5 bases outside the gene matches. Germline V gives CDR1 SGHNT, CDR2 YYREEE (reference sequence). This CDR3 contains 13 residues. The CDR3 DNA reads as TGTGCCAGCAGCTCACAGGGGGCGCGAGGCTACACCTTC. This encodes CASSSQGARGYTF.

This clone came up many times. The rearrangement joins TRBV2 to TRBJ2-7, with D uncertain. Between the trimmed V and J ends, which lost 4 bases and 4 bases, there was a span of 17 bases. Germline CDR1 reads SNHLY; CDR2 reads FYNNEI. The CDR3 sequence is 15 residues long. This CDR3 reads CASSVEPLSKYEQYF. Written as DNA, the CDR3 is TGTGCCAGCAGTGTGGAGCCACTGAGTAAGTACGAGCAGTACTTC. The entire variable domain, with the rest obtained from reference TRBV2 and TRBJ2-7, is as follows: EPEVTQTPSHQVTQMGQEVILRCVPISNHLYFYWYRQILGQKVEFLVSFYNNEISEKSEIFDDQFSVERPDGSNFTLKIRSTKLEDSAMYFCASSVEPLSKYEQYFGPGTRLTVT.

This clone has just one count. The rearrangement links TRBV27 to TRBJ1-6; 8 nucleotides match TRBD1. Trimming removed 5 bases from V and 9 bases from J; junction bases left unmatched: 6. Germline V CDR1 and CDR2: MNHEY, SMNVEV (reference sequence). The CDR3 consists of 14 residues. CDR3 DNA sequence: TGTGCCAGCAGTCCGACAGGGGAAAGTTCACCCCTCCACTTT. This codes for CASSPTGESSPLHF.

The rearrangement uses TRBV11-2 and TRBJ2-7, with TRBD2 identical over 14 bases. CDR3 size: 15 residues. Looked up from germline, CDR1 is SGHAT and CDR2 is FQNNGV. The trim removed 5 bases at V and 2 bases at J, leaving 2 bases unmatched. The CDR3 bases are TGTGCCAGCAGCCCGGGACTAGCGGGAGCCTACGAGCAGTACTTC. Amino acids: CASSPGLAGAYEQYF.

The chain is built from TRBV29-1 and TRBJ2-2; 9 nucleotides agree with TRBD2. CDR1 SQVTM and CDR2 ANQGSEA come from the germline V gene. J was trimmed by 9 bases and V by 4 bases; bases with no gene match: 9. The CDR3 sequence is 14 residues long. The CDR3: CSVVGSGGYRELFF. The CDR3 DNA follows: TGCAGCGTTGTGGGTAGCGGGGGTTATAGGGAGCTGTTTTTT.

The rearrangement joins TRBV7-9 to TRBJ2-5; TRBD1 aligns across 9 bases. The CDR3 spans 16 residues. J was trimmed by 0 bases and V by 5 bases; bases with no gene match: 7. Germline CDR1 and CDR2: SEHNR and FQNEAQ (reference sequence). CDR3 loop: CASSRRDREYQETQYF. CDR3 bases: TGTGCCAGCAGCCGCCGGGACAGGGAGTACCAAGAGACCCAGTACTTC.

A single count supports this clone. V usage is TRBV4-1 and J usage is TRBJ2-5; D is ambiguous. V dropped 4 bases and J dropped 1 base, with 13 bases sitting between them. The CDR3 is 15 residues long. CDR1 is MGHRA, CDR2 YSYEKL, per germline. CDR3 protein: CASSPSETFQETQYF. The CDR3 DNA reads TGCGCCAGCAGCCCCTCTGAGACTTTCCAAGAGACCCAGTACTTC.

The chain carries TRBV15 and TRBJ1-6; weak D call: TRBD1 (5 bases). The CDR3 totals 17 residues. In germline, CDR1 is LNHNV, CDR2 YYDKDF (reference sequence). V was shortened by 5 bases and J by 0 bases, with 14 bases between the two germline ends. The CDR3 bases are TGTGCCACCAGCTCAGCGGGGGGAGGCTCCTATAATTCACCCCTCCACTTT. It is translated as CATSSAGGGSYNSPLHF.

For this clone: This same CDR3 is encoded by further DNA sequences in the sample. The chain uses TRBV7-3 and TRBJ1-1, with a possible D match to TRBD1 (5 bases). The V gene lost 3 bases and the J gene lost 5 bases, with 10 bases spanning the gap. CDR1 SGHTA and CDR2 FQGTGA come from the germline V gene. This CDR3 is 13 amino acids long. CDR3 nucleotides: TGTGCCAGCAGCTTTCAGGGTGGGACTGAAGCTTTCTTT. The encoded protein is CASSFQGGTEAFF.

This chain links TRBV19 with TRBJ1-1; D may be TRBD1 (6 bases). CDR1 LNHDA and CDR2 SQIVND come from the germline V gene (reference sequence). The V and J ends lost 7 bases and 1 base respectively, with 16 bases between them. This CDR3 comprises 15 residues. For the CDR3, the DNA is TGTGCCAGTATTCAGGGGCGCTCATCGAACACTGAAGCTTTCTTT. Translation gives CASIQGRSSNTEAFF.